This T cell receptor beta chain was documented in a study of cytomegalovirus exposure and HLA in healthy donors. General observations from the study: Later, TCR association rates were found to vary by HLA locus, highest for DRB1 and lowest for HLA-C.

It was with 60 Vbeta and 13 Jbeta primers that the PCR ran. Only in-frame clones appear in the TCRdb table, and some are missing; sequencing was by immunoSEQ multiplex PCR. The table shows fewer than 150,000 clones, with roughly 76% occurring only once. A word on this clone: Its antigen is unknown.

J was trimmed by 8 bases and V by 5 bases; bases with no gene match: 12. The CDR3 spans 14 residues. The V gene's germline CDR1 is SGHRS and CDR2 YFSETQ. The chain uses TRBV5-1 and TRBJ1-2; 7 bases match TRBD1. Sequenced: PBMCs. The TCR was taken from a human donor in good health. The CDR3 sequence: CASSLRTGTVGYTF. CDR3 sequence (DNA): TGCGCCAGCAGTTTGCGGACAGGAACAGTCGGCTACACCTTC.